This TCR beta chain was captured in a study of cytomegalovirus exposure and HLA in healthy donors. This clone came up a few times. V was clipped by 3 bases and J by 7 bases; unmatched bases: 3. Germline V gene data show CDR1 as LNHDA and CDR2 as SQIVND (reference sequence). The CDR3 is made up of 13 amino acids. PCR used 60 Vbeta primers and 13 Jbeta primers. Repertoires were generated with immunoSEQ multiplex PCR, while TCRdb's copy carries only in-frame clones and drops some. The sample consists of approximately 40,000 clones, 66% of them appearing once. The rearrangement uses TRBV19 and TRBJ1-5; 7 nucleotides align to TRBD1. The TCR originated in a man over 45 in good health and CMV-seropositive. The sample comprised PBMCs. The CDR3 loop is CASSMTGRQPQHF. The DNA of the CDR3 is TGTGCCAGTAGTATGACAGGGCGCCAGCCCCAGCATTTT.